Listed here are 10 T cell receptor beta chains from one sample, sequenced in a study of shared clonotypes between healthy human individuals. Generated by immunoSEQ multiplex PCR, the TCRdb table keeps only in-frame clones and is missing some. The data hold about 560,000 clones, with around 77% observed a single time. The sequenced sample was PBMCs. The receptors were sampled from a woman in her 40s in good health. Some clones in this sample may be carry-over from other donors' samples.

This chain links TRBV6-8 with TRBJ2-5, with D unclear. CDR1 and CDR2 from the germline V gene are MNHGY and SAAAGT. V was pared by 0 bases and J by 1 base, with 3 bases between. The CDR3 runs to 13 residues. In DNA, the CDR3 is TGTGCCAGCAGTTACTCACCCCAAGAGACCCAGTACTTC. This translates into CASSYSPQETQYF.

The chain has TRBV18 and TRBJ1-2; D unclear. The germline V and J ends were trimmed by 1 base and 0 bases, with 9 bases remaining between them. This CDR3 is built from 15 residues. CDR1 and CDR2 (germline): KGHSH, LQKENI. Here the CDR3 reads CASSPLTLANYGYTF. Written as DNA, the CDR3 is TGTGCCAGCTCACCACTAACTCTCGCTAACTATGGCTACACCTTC. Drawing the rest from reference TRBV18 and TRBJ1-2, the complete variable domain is NAGVMQNPRHLVRRRGQEARLRCSPMKGHSHVYWYRQLPEEGLKFMVYLQKENIIDESGMPKERFSAEFPKEGPSILRIQQVVRGDSAAYFCASSPLTLANYGYTFGSGTRLTVV.

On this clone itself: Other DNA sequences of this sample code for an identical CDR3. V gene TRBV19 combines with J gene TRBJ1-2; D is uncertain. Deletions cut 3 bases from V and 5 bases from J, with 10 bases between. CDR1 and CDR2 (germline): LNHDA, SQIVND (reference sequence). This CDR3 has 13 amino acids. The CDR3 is CASSIEGFYGYTF. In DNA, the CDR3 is TGTGCCAGTAGTATTGAGGGATTTTATGGCTACACCTTC. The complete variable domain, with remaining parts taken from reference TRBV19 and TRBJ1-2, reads DGGITQSPKYLFRKEGQNVTLSCEQNLNHDAMYWYRQDPGQGLRLIYYSQIVNDFQKGDIAEGYSVSREKKESFPLTVTSAQKNPTAFYLCASSIEGFYGYTFGSGTRLTVV.

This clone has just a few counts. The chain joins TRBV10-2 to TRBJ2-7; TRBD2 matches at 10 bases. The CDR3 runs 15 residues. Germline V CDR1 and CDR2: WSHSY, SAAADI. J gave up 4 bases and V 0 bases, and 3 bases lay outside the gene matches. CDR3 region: CASSESSGLAYEQYF. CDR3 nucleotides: TGCGCCAGCAGTGAGTCATCGGGACTAGCGTACGAGCAGTACTTC.

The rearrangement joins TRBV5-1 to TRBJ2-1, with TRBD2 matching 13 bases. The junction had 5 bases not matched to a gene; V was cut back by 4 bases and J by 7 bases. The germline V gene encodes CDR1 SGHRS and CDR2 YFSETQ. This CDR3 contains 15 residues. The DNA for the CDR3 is TGCGCCAGCAGCCGGACTAGCGGGAGTCTAAATGAGCAGTTCTTC. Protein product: CASSRTSGSLNEQFF.

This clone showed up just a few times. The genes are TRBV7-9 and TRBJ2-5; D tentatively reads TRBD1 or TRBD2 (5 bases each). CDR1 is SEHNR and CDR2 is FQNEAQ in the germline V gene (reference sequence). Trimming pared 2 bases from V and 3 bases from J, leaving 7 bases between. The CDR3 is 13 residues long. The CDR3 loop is CASSLMGEETQYF. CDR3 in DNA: TGTGCCAGCAGCTTAATGGGGGAAGAGACCCAGTACTTC. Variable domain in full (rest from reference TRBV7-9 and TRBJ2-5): DTGVSQNPRHKITKRGQNVTFRCDPISEHNRLYWYRQTLGQGPEFLTYFQNEAQLEKSRLLSDRFSAERPKGSFSTLEIQRTEQGDSAMYLCASSLMGEETQYFGPGTRLLVL.

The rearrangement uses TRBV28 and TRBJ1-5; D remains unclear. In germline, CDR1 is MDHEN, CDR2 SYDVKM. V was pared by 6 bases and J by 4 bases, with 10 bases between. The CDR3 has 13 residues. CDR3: CASSGGINQPQHF. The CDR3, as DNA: TGTGCCAGCAGCGGAGGGATTAATCAGCCCCAGCATTTT.

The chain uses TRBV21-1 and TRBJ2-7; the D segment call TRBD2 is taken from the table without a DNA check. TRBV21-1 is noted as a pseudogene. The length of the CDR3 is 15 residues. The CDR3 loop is CASSKGVAASYEQYF. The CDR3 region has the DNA TGTGCCAGCAGCAAAGGGGTAGCGGCATCCTACGAGCAGTACTTC.

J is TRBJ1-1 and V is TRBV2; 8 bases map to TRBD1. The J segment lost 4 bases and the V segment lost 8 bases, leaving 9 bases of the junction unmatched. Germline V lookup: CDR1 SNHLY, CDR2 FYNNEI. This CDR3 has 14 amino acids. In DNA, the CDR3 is TGTGCCAGCGGAAAACAGGGGGTCGGCACTGAAGCTTTCTTT. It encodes CASGKQGVGTEAFF.

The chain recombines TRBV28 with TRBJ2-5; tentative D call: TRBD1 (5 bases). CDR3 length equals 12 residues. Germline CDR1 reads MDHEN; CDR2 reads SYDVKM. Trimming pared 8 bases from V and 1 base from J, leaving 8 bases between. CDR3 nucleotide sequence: TGTGCCAGCGGAGACAGCCAAGAGACCCAGTACTTC. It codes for CASGDSQETQYF.